These 30 T cell receptor beta chains originate from one sample sequenced in a study of blood T cell repertoires in COVID-19. Here immunoSEQ multiplex PCR was the method, and the copy in TCRdb shows in-frame clones only, minus some. The data hold roughly 250,000 clones, with approximately 90% observed a single time. Input material: PBMCs or T cells enriched from blood (not recorded which). The origin of the receptors is a woman between 25 and 40 years old with acute COVID-19.

The V gene is TRBV11-2, the J gene TRBJ1-6; 10 bases agree with TRBD1. V lost 5 bases and J lost 8; bases outside the gene matches: 6. The CDR3 runs to 15 residues. Germline V gene sequence: CDR1 SGHAT, CDR2 FQNNGV. The CDR3 region is CASSVGGQGYSPLHF. CDR3 bases: TGTGCCAGCAGCGTAGGGGGACAGGGGTATTCACCCCTCCACTTT.

The V and J genes are TRBV11-1 and TRBJ1-3; no clear D gene. The CDR3 covers 13 residues. Germline CDR1 SGHAT, CDR2 FQDESV (reference sequence). V was cut by 5 bases and J by 0 bases, with 5 bases left in between. CDR3 loop: CASSLYSGNTIYF. In nucleotides, the CDR3 is TGTGCCAGCAGCCTCTACTCTGGAAACACCATATATTTT.

The V call is TRBV19, the J call TRBJ1-1; D possibly corresponds to TRBD1 (6 bases). The CDR3 consists of 14 residues. V lost 7 bases to trimming and J lost 4 bases, with 16 bases between them. CDR1 is LNHDA and CDR2 is SQIVND in the germline V gene (reference sequence). DNA of the CDR3: TGTGCCAGTACCCCAGGGGCCTGGGGCACTGAAGCTTTCTTT. Protein product: CASTPGAWGTEAFF. The full variable domain, in which reference TRBV19 and TRBJ1-1 provide the parts outside the CDR3, is DGGITQSPKYLFRKEGQNVTLSCEQNLNHDAMYWYRQDPGQGLRLIYYSQIVNDFQKGDIAEGYSVSREKKESFPLTVTSAQKNPTAFYLCASTPGAWGTEAFFGQGTRLTVV.

J is TRBJ1-5 and V is TRBV27, with D possibly being TRBD1 (5 bases). The germline V gene has CDR1 MNHEY and CDR2 SMNVEV (reference sequence). This CDR3 has 15 residues. Trimming pared 1 base from V and 1 base from J, leaving 8 bases between. CDR3 nucleotide sequence: TGTGCCAGCAGTTTATATGGGGGGAGCAATCAGCCCCAGCATTTT. Amino acids: CASSLYGGSNQPQHF.

V and J are TRBV28 and TRBJ1-2; TRBD1 matches at 8 bases. With 6 bases clipped from V and 6 bases from J, the junction kept 6 bases outside the gene matches. This CDR3 has 13 residues. CDR1 is MDHEN and CDR2 is SYDVKM in the germline V gene. CDR3 residues: CASSRGLLDGYTF. CDR3 coding DNA: TGTGCCAGCAGCAGGGGGCTATTGGATGGCTACACCTTC.

The chain uses TRBV28 and TRBJ2-2, with D possibly TRBD2 on 6 matching bases. Trimming took off 6 bases at V and 0 bases at J, with 11 bases between the two ends. The CDR3 is 15 amino acids. Germline V gene sequence: CDR1 MDHEN, CDR2 SYDVKM. This CDR3 reads CASSPRDSNTGELFF. As DNA, the CDR3 is TGTGCCAGCAGCCCCCGGGACTCGAACACCGGGGAGCTGTTTTTT. The complete variable domain, with remaining parts taken from reference TRBV28 and TRBJ2-2, reads DVKVTQSSRYLVKRTGEKVFLECVQDMDHENMFWYRQDPGLGLRLIYFSYDVKMKEKGDIPEGYSVSREKKERFSLILESASTNQTSMYLCASSPRDSNTGELFFGEGSRLTVL.

The CDR3 loop is CASSPSGGSYEQYF. The CDR3 DNA is TGTGCCAGCAGCCCAAGCGGGGGATCCTACGAGCAGTACTTC. This rearrangement joins TRBV11-2 to TRBJ2-7; 8 nucleotides line up with TRBD2. V lost 5 bases, J lost 1 base, and 4 bases stayed unmatched. CDR3 length: 14 amino acids. The germline V gene encodes CDR1 SGHAT and CDR2 FQNNGV.

About this clone itself: Other DNA sequences from this sample encode an identical CDR3 as well. The rearrangement joins TRBV28 to TRBJ1-5; possibly TRBD1 for D (6 bases). Trimming pared 2 bases from V and 3 bases from J, leaving 8 bases between. CDR1 is MDHEN, CDR2 SYDVKM, per germline. This CDR3 comprises 14 residues. CDR3 residues: CASSLTGLNQPQHF. CDR3 bases: TGTGCCAGCAGTTTAACAGGGCTCAATCAGCCCCAGCATTTT.

The chain employs TRBV19 and TRBJ2-3, with 10 bases that match TRBD1. Germline CDR1 and CDR2: LNHDA and SQIVND (reference sequence). Germline trimming cut 6 bases from V and 14 bases from J; bases unmatched to any gene: 8. This CDR3 has 12 residues. The chain's CDR3 is CASSRDRGEPYF. The DNA of the CDR3 is TGTGCCAGTAGCAGGGACAGGGGAGAGCCGTATTTT.

The chain combines TRBV2 with TRBJ2-5; 10 nucleotides align to TRBD2. The CDR3 is 16 amino acids. Germline values: CDR1 SNHLY, CDR2 FYNNEI. With 2 bases clipped from V and 1 base from J, the junction kept 4 bases outside the gene matches. Here the CDR3 reads CASSEFSGGPQETQYF. The CDR3 DNA sequence: TGTGCCAGCAGTGAATTTAGCGGGGGGCCCCAAGAGACCCAGTACTTC. Filled out from reference TRBV2 and TRBJ2-5, the complete variable domain reads EPEVTQTPSHQVTQMGQEVILRCVPISNHLYFYWYRQILGQKVEFLVSFYNNEISEKSEIFDDQFSVERPDGSNFTLKIRSTKLEDSAMYFCASSEFSGGPQETQYFGPGTRLLVL.

The V call is TRBV6-2 or TRBV6-3, the J call TRBJ2-7; tentatively, D is TRBD2 (5 bases). Germline V lookup: CDR1 MNHEY, CDR2 SVGEGT. The CDR3 has 18 amino acids. V was clipped by 4 bases and J by 0 bases, with 22 bases between them. CDR3 nucleotide sequence: TGTGCCAGCAGTTTCCTCCCAAACGGCGGAGGTGTCTCCTACGAGCAGTACTTC. Its protein product is CASSFLPNGGGVSYEQYF.

This clone was observed once. J is TRBJ2-2 and V is TRBV3-1 (or the pseudogene TRBV3-2); 7 bases match TRBD1. Germline V lookup: CDR1 LGHDT, CDR2 YNNKEL (reference sequence). V shed 3 bases, J shed 2 bases, and the junction held 6 bases outside the gene matches. The CDR3 extends over 16 amino acids. The CDR3 loop is CASSQLGTDNTGELFF. Written as DNA, the CDR3 is TGTGCCAGCAGCCAGCTCGGGACAGACAACACCGGGGAGCTGTTTTTT.

This chain joins TRBV28 and TRBJ2-3; D unresolved. The CDR3 consists of 13 residues. Trimming stripped 6 bases from V and 4 bases from J, with 11 bases between. Per the germline V gene, CDR1 is MDHEN and CDR2 is SYDVKM. The CDR3 nucleotides are TGTGCCAGCAGCCCATACCTACCAGATACGCAGTATTTT. It specifies CASSPYLPDTQYF.

This clone has just a few counts. The rearrangement uses TRBV27 and TRBJ1-1; the D gene is possibly TRBD1 (5 bases). CDR3 length: 14 amino acids. Germline V gives CDR1 MNHEY, CDR2 SMNVEV (reference sequence). V was clipped by 5 bases and J by 0 bases, with 10 bases between them. CDR3 coding DNA: TGTGCCAGCAGTAGGCGACAGATGAACACTGAAGCTTTCTTT. It yields the protein CASSRRQMNTEAFF.

This clone was detected once. The chain's CDR3 is CASREQDTEAFF. The DNA of the CDR3 is TGTGCCAGCAGGGAGCAAGACACTGAAGCTTTCTTT. V and J are TRBV6-4 and TRBJ1-1; D remains unclear. V lost 6 bases and J 3 bases, leaving 8 bases between the germline ends. Per germline, CDR1 MRHNA and CDR2 SNTAGT. This CDR3 is built from 12 residues.

The chain couples TRBV5-4 to TRBJ2-2; 8 bases fit TRBD1. The CDR3 runs 14 residues. CDR1 and CDR2 from the germline V gene are SGHNT and YYREEE (reference sequence). Germline trimming cut 5 bases from V and 7 bases from J; bases unmatched to any gene: 7. CDR3 region: CASSAGGLNGELFF. CDR3 in DNA: TGTGCCAGCAGTGCAGGGGGCTTAAACGGGGAGCTGTTTTTT.

V usage is TRBV5-4 and J usage is TRBJ2-4, with a possible D match to TRBD2 (5 bases). The CDR3 totals 16 residues. The V gene's germline CDR1 is SGHNT and CDR2 YYREEE (reference sequence). V lost 1 base and J 0 bases, leaving 11 bases between the germline ends. The CDR3 bases are TGTGCCAGCAGCTTGTGGGCAGGAGGAGCCAAAAACATTCAGTACTTC. Its translation: CASSLWAGGAKNIQYF.

This clone was seen only once. V is TRBV27 and J is TRBJ1-2; the match to TRBD1 covers 7 bases. The CDR3 spans 17 residues. In germline, CDR1 is MNHEY, CDR2 SMNVEV (reference sequence). The junction had 14 bases not matched to a gene; V was cut back by 4 bases and J by 3 bases. CDR3 protein: CASSSGLMGQKYYGYTF. DNA for the CDR3: TGTGCCAGCAGTTCCGGATTAATGGGACAGAAGTACTATGGCTACACCTTC.

This rearrangement joins TRBV10-3 to TRBJ1-6, with D perhaps TRBD1 (5 bases). Trimming took off 1 base at V and 10 bases at J, with 14 bases between the two ends. The CDR3 covers 15 residues. Germline-derived CDR1 and CDR2 are ENHRY and SYGVKD. This CDR3 reads CAISELNGGGSPLHF. As DNA, the CDR3 is TGTGCCATCAGTGAGTTAAACGGGGGTGGGTCACCCCTCCACTTT.

The rearrangement joins TRBV25-1 to TRBJ2-1, with D unclear. Germline V gene sequence: CDR1 MGHDK, CDR2 SYGVNS. This CDR3 has 14 residues. The ends were cut back, 6 bases at V and 0 bases at J, with 9 bases in the middle. The CDR3 DNA reads TGTGCCAGCAGCCCCCGGAGCTCCTACAATGAGCAGTTCTTC. It is translated as CASSPRSSYNEQFF. The full variable domain, rest sourced from reference TRBV25-1 and TRBJ2-1, is EADIYQTPRYLVIGTGKKITLECSQTMGHDKMYWYQQDPGMELHLIHYSYGVNSTEKGDLSSESTVSRIRTEHFPLTLESARPSHTSQYLCASSPRSSYNEQFFGPGTRLTVL.

This clone was seen only a few times. This rearrangement joins TRBV6-5 to TRBJ1-1, with TRBD1 matching over 9 bases. V trimming: 4 bases; J trimming: 4 bases; junction bases outside the gene matches: 4. CDR3 length: 14 residues. Germline V gene data show CDR1 as MNHEY and CDR2 as SVGAGI. The CDR3 is CASSFTGGVTEAFF. The CDR3, as DNA: TGTGCCAGCAGTTTTACAGGGGGCGTCACTGAAGCTTTCTTT.

V gene TRBV30 combines with J gene TRBJ1-1; D is undetermined. Germline CDR1 is GTSNPN and CDR2 is SVGIG (reference sequence). This CDR3 has 10 amino acids. Between the trimmed V and J ends, which lost 2 bases and 7 bases, there was a span of 5 bases. Here the CDR3 DNA reads TGTGCCTGGAGTCGGGGTGAAGCTTTCTTT. Residues: CAWSRGEAFF.

The V and J genes are TRBV18 and TRBJ2-1; 7 bases map to TRBD1. The CDR3 is made up of 14 amino acids. CDR1 is KGHSH and CDR2 is LQKENI in the germline V gene. Germline trimming cut 5 bases from V and 7 bases from J; bases unmatched to any gene: 8. This chain's CDR3 is CASSTQGVENEQFF. The CDR3 coding sequence is TGTGCCAGCTCAACTCAGGGGGTGGAGAATGAGCAGTTCTTC. Filled out from reference TRBV18 and TRBJ2-1, the complete variable domain reads NAGVMQNPRHLVRRRGQEARLRCSPMKGHSHVYWYRQLPEEGLKFMVYLQKENIIDESGMPKERFSAEFPKEGPSILRIQQVVRGDSAAYFCASSTQGVENEQFFGPGTRLTVL.

The chain has TRBV5-1 and TRBJ1-6; no reliable D call. Germline-derived CDR1 and CDR2 are SGHRS and YFSETQ. The V and J ends lost 1 base and 9 bases respectively, with 8 bases between them. This CDR3 comprises 13 residues. For the CDR3, the DNA is TGCGCCAGCAGCTTGACAGTGGGTTCACCCCTCCACTTT. Its protein product is CASSLTVGSPLHF.

The chain is built from TRBV12-3 or TRBV12-4 and TRBJ1-2; D uncertain. This CDR3 comprises 13 residues. V lost 3 bases and J lost 6, with 11 bases in between. The CDR3 nucleotides are TGTGCCAGCAGTTTTCTACAGAAACATGGCTACACCTTC. As protein: CASSFLQKHGYTF.

V gene TRBV3-1 (or the pseudogene TRBV3-2) combines with J gene TRBJ2-1; 10 bases map to TRBD2. The V gene end was trimmed by 5 bases and the J gene end by 16 bases; junction bases not matched to a gene: 17. Per germline, CDR1 LGHDT and CDR2 YNNKEL (reference sequence). This CDR3 is 15 amino acids long. CDR3 coding DNA: TGTGCCAGCAGCGTAAGACCTAGCGGGAGTGCTTCGAGTTTCTTC. Its translation: CASSVRPSGSASSFF.

The CDR3 DNA is TGTGCCAGCAGCTTTACCGGGACAGGGGGCACCGGGGAGCTGTTTTTT. It specifies CASSFTGTGGTGELFF. V is TRBV11-2 and J is TRBJ2-2; 11 bases match TRBD1. Germline-derived CDR1 and CDR2 are SGHAT and FQNNGV. V shed 3 bases, J shed 4 bases, and the junction held 4 bases outside the gene matches. The CDR3 length is 16 residues.

The gene calls are TRBV5-1 and TRBJ2-5; D may be TRBD1 (5 bases). The CDR3 consists of 13 residues. Germline V CDR1 and CDR2: SGHRS, YFSETQ. With 1 base removed from V and 4 bases from J, the gap between germline ends came to 8 bases. The CDR3 region is CASSLSQGETQYF. CDR3 nucleotide sequence: TGCGCCAGCAGCTTGTCGCAGGGAGAGACCCAGTACTTC.

The chain uses TRBV5-6 and TRBJ2-3, with D perhaps matching TRBD1 (5 bases). Trimming pared 0 bases from V and 5 bases from J, leaving 7 bases between. The CDR3 extends over 13 amino acids. Germline loops: CDR1 SGHDT, CDR2 YYEEEE. The CDR3 spells CASSLAREDTQYF. The CDR3 nucleotides are TGTGCCAGCAGCTTGGCCAGGGAAGATACGCAGTATTTT. The full variable domain, its missing parts supplied by reference TRBV5-6 and TRBJ2-3, is DAGVTQSPTHLIKTRGQQVTLRCSPKSGHDTVSWYQQALGQGPQFIFQYYEEEERQRGNFPDRFSGHQFPNYSSELNVNALLLGDSALYLCASSLAREDTQYFGPGTRLTVL.

The CDR3 spells CASSYRAAAEGYTF. The CDR3 DNA follows: TGTGCCAGCAGTTACAGGGCAGCGGCAGAAGGCTACACCTTC. V usage is TRBV6-2 or TRBV6-3 and J usage is TRBJ1-2; the D is unclear. The ends were cut back, 2 bases at V and 8 bases at J, with 15 bases in the middle. Germline V lookup: CDR1 MNHEY, CDR2 SVGEGT. There are 14 residues in the CDR3.